This T cell receptor (beta chain) was sequenced in a study of cytomegalovirus exposure and HLA in healthy donors. Study results and limitations: High sensitivity and specificity were reportedly achieved when the classifier diagnosed cytomegalovirus status. The study recorded 150 to 200 TCR beta chains that were cytomegalovirus-associated.

Germline V CDR1 and CDR2: SEHNR, FQNEAQ (reference sequence). The CDR3 contains 15 residues. The V and J ends lost 3 bases and 3 bases, in that order; junction bases with no gene match: 6. Using immunoSEQ multiplex PCR, the repertoire was profiled, and TCRdb retains in-frame clones only, with some absent. The repertoire consists of just under 150,000 clones, with over 80% occurring once and the leading ten covering 4.5% to 5.5%. Comment on this clone: Its antigen is still unknown.

The TCR was taken from a man between 18 and 35 years old in good health and CMV-seropositive. The chain employs TRBV7-9 and TRBJ2-7; 9 positions match TRBD1. The sequenced material came from PBMCs. The CDR3 DNA reads as TGTGCCAGCAGCTTGGGGACAGGGATCAACTACGAGCAGTACTTC. This translates into CASSLGTGINYEQYF.